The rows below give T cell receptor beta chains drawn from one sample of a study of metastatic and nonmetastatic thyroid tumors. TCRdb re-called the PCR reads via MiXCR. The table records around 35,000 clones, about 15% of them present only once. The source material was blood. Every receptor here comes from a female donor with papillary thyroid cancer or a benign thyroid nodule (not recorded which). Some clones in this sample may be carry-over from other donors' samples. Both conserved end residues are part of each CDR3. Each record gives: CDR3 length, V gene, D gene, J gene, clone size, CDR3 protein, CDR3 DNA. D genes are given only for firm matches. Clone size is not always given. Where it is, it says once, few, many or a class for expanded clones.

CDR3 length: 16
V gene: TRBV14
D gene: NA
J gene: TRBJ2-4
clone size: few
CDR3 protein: CASSQRRDGIKNIQYF
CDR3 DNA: TGTGCCAGCAGCCAGAGGAGGGACGGAATCAAAAACATTCAGTACTTC

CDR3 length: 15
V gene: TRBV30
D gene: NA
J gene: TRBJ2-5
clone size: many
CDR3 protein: CAWSPLGGRQETQYF
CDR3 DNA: TGTGCCTGGAGTCCCTTGGGGGGCCGCCAAGAGACCCAGTACTTC

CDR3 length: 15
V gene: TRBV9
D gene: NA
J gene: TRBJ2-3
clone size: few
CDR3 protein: CASSGTVMGTDTQYF
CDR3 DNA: TGTGCCAGCAGCGGGACTGTCATGGGGACAGATACGCAGTATTTT

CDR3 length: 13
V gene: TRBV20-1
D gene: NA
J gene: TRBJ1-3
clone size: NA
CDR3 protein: CSASCEVVNTIYF
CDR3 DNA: TGCAGTGCTAGCTGTGAGGTGGTAAACACCATATATTTT

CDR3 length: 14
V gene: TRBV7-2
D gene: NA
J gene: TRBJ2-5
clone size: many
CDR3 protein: CASSLSLSQETQYF
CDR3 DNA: TGTGCCAGCAGCTTATCACTCAGTCAAGAGACCCAGTACTTC

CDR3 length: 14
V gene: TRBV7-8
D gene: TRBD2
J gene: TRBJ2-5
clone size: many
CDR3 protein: CASSYLSGTQTQYF
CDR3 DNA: TGTGCCAGCAGCTATCTTAGCGGGACGCAGACCCAGTACTTC

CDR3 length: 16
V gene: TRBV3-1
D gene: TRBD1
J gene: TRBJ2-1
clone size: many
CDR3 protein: CASSQVQGASYNEQFF
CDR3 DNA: TGTGCCAGCAGCCAAGTGCAGGGGGCGTCCTACAATGAGCAGTTCTTC

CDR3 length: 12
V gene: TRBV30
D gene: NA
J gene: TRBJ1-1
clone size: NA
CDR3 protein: CAWKGGNTEAFF
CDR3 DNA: TGTGCCTGGAAGGGGGGTAACACTGAAGCTTTCTTT

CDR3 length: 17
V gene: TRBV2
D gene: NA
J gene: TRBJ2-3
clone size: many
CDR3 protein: CASTFNGGGLSTDTQYF
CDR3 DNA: TGTGCCAGCACATTCAATGGGGGAGGTCTTAGCACAGATACGCAGTATTTT

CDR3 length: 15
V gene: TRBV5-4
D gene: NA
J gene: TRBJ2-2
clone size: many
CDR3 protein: CASKSTDKNTGELFF
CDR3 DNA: TGTGCCAGCAAGTCGACAGATAAGAACACCGGGGAGCTGTTTTTT

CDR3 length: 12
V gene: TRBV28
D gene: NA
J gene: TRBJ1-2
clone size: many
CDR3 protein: CASSFWEYGYTF
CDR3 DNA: TGTGCCAGCAGTTTTTGGGAGTATGGCTACACCTTC

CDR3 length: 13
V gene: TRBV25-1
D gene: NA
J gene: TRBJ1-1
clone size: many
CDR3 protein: CASSRGGFAEAFF
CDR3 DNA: TGTGCCAGCAGTCGTGGGGGCTTCGCTGAAGCTTTCTTT

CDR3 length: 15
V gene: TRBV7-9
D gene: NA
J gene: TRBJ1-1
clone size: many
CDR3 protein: CASSPRSGMNTEAFF
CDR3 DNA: TGTGCCAGCAGCCCAAGGAGTGGTATGAACACTGAAGCTTTCTTT

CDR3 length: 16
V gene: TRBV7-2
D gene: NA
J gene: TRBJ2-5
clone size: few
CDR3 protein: CASSFIVSTEPMAQYF
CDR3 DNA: TGTGCCAGCAGCTTCATTGTTTCGACGGAGCCCATGGCCCAGTACTTC

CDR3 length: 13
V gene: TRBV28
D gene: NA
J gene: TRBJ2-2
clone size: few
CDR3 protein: CATVPDDTGELFF
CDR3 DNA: TGTGCCACCGTTCCCGACGACACCGGGGAGCTGTTTTTT

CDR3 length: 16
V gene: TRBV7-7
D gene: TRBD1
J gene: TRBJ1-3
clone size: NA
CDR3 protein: CASSLGSGGYGKTIYF
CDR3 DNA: TGTGCCAGCAGCTTAGGCTCAGGGGGCTATGGAAAAACCATATATTTT

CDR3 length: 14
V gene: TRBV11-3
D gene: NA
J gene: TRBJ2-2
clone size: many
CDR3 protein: CASSLDRNTGELFF
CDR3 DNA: TGTGCCAGCAGCTTAGACAGGAACACCGGGGAGCTGTTTTTT

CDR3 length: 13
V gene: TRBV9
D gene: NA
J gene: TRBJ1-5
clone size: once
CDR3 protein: CTSSGVSNQPQHF
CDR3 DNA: TGTACCAGCAGCGGAGTGAGCAATCAGCCCCAGCATTTT

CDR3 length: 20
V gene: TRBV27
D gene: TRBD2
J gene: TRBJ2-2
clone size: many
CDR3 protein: CASSLFRAQLAGGLTGELFF
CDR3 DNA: TGTGCCAGCAGTTTATTCCGGGCTCAACTAGCGGGGGGACTCACCGGGGAGCTGTTTTTT

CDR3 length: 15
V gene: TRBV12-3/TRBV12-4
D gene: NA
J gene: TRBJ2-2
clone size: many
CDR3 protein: CASSPPFPETGELFF
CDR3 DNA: TGTGCCAGCAGTCCCCCGTTTCCAGAAACCGGGGAGCTATTTTTT

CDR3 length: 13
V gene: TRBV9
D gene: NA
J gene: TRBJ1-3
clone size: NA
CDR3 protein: CASSADSGNTIYF
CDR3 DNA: TGTGCCAGCAGCGCGGACAGTGGAAACACCATATATTTT

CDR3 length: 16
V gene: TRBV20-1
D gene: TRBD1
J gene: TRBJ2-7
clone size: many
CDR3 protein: CSASSADRVLSYEQYF
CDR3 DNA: TGCAGTGCTAGCTCGGCTGACAGGGTCCTCTCCTACGAGCAGTACTTC

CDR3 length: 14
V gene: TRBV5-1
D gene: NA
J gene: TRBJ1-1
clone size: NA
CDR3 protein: CASSLMSSNTEAFF
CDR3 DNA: TGCGCCAGCAGCTTGATGTCGTCGAACACTGAAGCTTTCTTT

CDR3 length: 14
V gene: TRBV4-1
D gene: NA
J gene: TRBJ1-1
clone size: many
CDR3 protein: CASSRNRVNTEAFF
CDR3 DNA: TGCGCCAGCAGCCGAAACAGGGTGAACACTGAAGCTTTCTTT

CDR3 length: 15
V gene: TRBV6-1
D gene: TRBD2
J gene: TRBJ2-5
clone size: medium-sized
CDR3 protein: CASNLIAGGQETQYF
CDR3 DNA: TGTGCCAGCAATCTCATAGCGGGGGGGCAGGAGACCCAGTACTTC

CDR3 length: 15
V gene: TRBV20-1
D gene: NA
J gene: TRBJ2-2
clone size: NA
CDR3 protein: CSARDVNTDTGELFF
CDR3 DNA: TGCAGTGCTAGAGATGTCAATACAGACACCGGGGAGCTGTTTTTT

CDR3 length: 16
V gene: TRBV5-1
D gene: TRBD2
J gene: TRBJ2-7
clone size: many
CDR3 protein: CASSPRAGALSYEQYF
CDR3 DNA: TGCGCCAGCAGCCCCCGGGCGGGAGCCCTCTCCTACGAGCAGTACTTC

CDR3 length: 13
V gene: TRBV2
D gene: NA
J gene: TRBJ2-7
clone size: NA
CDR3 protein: CASSMYITYEQYF
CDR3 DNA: TGTGCCAGCAGTATGTACATCACCTACGAGCAGTACTTC

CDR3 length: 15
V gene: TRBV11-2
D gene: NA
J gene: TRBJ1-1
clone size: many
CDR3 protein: CASSLEGEPPTEAFF
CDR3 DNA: TGTGCCAGCAGCTTAGAAGGGGAACCCCCAACTGAAGCTTTCTTT

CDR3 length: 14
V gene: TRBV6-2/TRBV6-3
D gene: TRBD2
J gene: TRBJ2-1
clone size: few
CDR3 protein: CASSWRGYYNDQFF
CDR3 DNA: TGTGCCAGCAGCTGGCGGGGGTATTACAATGATCAGTTCTTC

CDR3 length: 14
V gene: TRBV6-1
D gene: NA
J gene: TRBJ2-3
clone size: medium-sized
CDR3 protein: CASSSRRGLYTQYF
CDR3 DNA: TGTGCCAGCAGTTCACGAAGGGGACTTTACACGCAGTATTTT

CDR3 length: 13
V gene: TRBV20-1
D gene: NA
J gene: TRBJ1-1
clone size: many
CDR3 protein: CSARSDRNTEAFF
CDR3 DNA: TGCAGTGCGAGGTCCGATAGGAACACTGAAGCTTTCTTT

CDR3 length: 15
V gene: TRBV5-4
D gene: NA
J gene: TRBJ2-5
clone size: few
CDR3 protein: CASSLAGLVQETQYF
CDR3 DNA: TGTGCCAGCAGCTTGGCGGGACTGGTCCAAGAGACCCAGTACTTC

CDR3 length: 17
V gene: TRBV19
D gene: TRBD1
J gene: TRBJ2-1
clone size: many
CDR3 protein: CASSPLAGTGGGNEQFF
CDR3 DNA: TGTGCCAGTAGTCCCTTGGCCGGGACAGGGGGAGGCAATGAGCAGTTCTTC

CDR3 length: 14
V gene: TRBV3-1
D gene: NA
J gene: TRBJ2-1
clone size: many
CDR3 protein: CASSQEPRNNEQFF
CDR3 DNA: TGTGCCAGCAGCCAAGAGCCGCGAAACAATGAGCAGTTCTTC

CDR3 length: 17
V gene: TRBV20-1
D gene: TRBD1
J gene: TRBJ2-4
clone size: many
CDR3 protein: CSARGGGTGAGKNIQYF
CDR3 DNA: TGCAGTGCTAGAGGTGGGGGTACAGGGGCAGGCAAAAACATTCAGTACTTC

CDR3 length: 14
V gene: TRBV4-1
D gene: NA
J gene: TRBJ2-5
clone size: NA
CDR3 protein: CANSQVLAEGTQYF
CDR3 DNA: TGCGCCAACAGCCAGGTTCTGGCGGAAGGGACCCAGTACTTC

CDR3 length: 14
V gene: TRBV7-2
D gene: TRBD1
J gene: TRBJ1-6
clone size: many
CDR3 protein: CASSLDRGNSPLHF
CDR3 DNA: TGTGCCAGCAGCTTGGACAGGGGTAATTCACCCCTCCACTTT

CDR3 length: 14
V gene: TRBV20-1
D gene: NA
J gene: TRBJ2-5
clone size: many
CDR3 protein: CSARDPDGRETQYF
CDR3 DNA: TGCAGTGCTAGAGATCCGGACGGGCGAGAGACCCAGTACTTC

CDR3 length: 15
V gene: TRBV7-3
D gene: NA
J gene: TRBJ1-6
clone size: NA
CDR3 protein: CASPVPGASVTPLHF
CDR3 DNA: TGTGCCAGCCCTGTCCCAGGGGCCTCCGTAACACCCCTCCACTTT

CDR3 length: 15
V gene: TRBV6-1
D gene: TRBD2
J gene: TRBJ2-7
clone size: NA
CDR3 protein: CASTASGGVPYEQYF
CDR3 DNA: TGTGCCAGCACTGCGAGCGGGGGTGTCCCCTACGAGCAGTACTTC

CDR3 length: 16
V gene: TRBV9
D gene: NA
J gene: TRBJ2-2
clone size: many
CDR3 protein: CASSVVPGRNTGELFF
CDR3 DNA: TGTGCCAGCAGCGTAGTTCCAGGGCGGAACACCGGGGAGCTGTTTTTT

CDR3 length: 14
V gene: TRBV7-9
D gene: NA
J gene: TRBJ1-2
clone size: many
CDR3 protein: CASSHPAGLSGYTF
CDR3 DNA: TGTGCCAGCAGTCACCCCGCAGGGCTCTCCGGCTACACCTTC

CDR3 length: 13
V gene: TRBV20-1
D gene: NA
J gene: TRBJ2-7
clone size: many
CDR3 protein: CSARAGSEVEQYF
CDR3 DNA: TGCAGTGCTCGAGCGGGCTCGGAGGTCGAGCAGTACTTC

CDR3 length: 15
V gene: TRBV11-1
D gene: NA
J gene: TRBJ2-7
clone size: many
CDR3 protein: CASSLERGRGYEQYF
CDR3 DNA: TGTGCCAGCAGCTTAGAACGGGGTAGGGGCTACGAGCAGTACTTC

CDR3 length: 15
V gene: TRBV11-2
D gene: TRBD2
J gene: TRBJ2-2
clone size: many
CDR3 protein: CASSLVIAGTGELFF
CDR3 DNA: TGTGCCAGCAGCTTAGTTATAGCGGGCACCGGGGAGCTGTTTTTT

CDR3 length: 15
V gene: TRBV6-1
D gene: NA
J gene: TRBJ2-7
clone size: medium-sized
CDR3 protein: CASSEQPGIRYEQYF
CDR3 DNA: TGTGCCAGCAGTGAACAACCGGGCATACGGTACGAGCAGTACTTC

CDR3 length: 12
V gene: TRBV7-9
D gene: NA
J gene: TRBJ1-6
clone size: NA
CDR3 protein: CAIISQNSPLHF
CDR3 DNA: TGTGCCATCATCTCTCAAAACTCACCCCTCCACTTT

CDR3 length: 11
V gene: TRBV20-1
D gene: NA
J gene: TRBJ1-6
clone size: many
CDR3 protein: CSANENSPLHF
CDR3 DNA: TGCAGTGCAAACGAGAATTCACCCCTCCACTTT

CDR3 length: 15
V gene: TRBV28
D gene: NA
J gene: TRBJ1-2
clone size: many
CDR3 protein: CASSPGIHYLYGYTF
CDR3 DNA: TGTGCCAGCAGTCCCGGGATCCATTATCTCTATGGCTACACCTTC

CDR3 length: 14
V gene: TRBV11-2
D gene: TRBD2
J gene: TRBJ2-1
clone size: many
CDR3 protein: CAGGETSGGIEQFF
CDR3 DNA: TGTGCCGGGGGTGAGACTAGCGGGGGGATTGAGCAGTTCTTC

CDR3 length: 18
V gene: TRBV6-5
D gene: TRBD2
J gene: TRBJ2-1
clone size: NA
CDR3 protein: CASSLLDTGTSEYNEQFF
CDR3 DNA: TGTGCCAGCAGTTTACTGGACACCGGGACTAGCGAATACAATGAGCAGTTCTTC

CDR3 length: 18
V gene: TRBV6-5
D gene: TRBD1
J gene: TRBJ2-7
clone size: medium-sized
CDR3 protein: CASSYFAGQGNPSYEQYF
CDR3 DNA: TGTGCCAGCAGTTACTTTGCAGGACAGGGAAATCCTTCCTACGAGCAGTACTTC

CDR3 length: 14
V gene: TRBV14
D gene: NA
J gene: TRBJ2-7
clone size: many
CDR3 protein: CASNQGGENYEQYF
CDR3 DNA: TGTGCCAGCAACCAGGGGGGGGAAAACTACGAGCAGTACTTC

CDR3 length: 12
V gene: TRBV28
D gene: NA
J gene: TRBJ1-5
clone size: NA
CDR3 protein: CASSTAGQPQHF
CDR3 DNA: TGTGCCAGTTCAACCGCGGGCCAGCCCCAGCATTTT

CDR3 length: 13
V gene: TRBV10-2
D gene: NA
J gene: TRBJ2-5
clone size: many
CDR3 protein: CASSVNRQETQYF
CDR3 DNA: TGCGCCAGCAGTGTTAACAGACAAGAGACCCAGTACTTC

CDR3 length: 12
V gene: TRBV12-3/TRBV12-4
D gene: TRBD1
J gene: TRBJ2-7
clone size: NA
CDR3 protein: CASGTGGGEQYF
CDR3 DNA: TGTGCCAGCGGAACAGGGGGAGGCGAGCAGTACTTC

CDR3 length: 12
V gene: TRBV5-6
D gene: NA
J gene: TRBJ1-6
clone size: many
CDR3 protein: CASSLSISPLHF
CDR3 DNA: TGTGCCAGCAGCTTGAGTATTTCACCCCTCCACTTT

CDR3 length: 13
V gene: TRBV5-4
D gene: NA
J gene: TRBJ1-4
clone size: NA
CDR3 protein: CASSTGRGEKLFF
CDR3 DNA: TGTGCCAGCAGCACTGGGAGAGGAGAAAAACTGTTTTTT

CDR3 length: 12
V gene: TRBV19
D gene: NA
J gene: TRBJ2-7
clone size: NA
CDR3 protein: CASSTLGSALDF
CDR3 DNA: TGTGCCAGTAGTACACTCGGAAGTGCCCTCGACTTC